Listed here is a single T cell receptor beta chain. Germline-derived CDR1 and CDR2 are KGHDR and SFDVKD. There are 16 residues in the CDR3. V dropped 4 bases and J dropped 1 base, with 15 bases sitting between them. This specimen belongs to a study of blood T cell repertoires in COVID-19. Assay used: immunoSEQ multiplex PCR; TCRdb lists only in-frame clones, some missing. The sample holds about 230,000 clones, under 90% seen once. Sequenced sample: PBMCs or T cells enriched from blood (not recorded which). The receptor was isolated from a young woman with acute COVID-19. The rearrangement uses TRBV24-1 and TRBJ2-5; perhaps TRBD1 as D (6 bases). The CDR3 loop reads CATSDLQGMAQETQYF. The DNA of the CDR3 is TGTGCCACCAGTGACTTACAGGGAATGGCCCAAGAGACCCAGTACTTC.